Listed below are T cell receptor beta chains from one sample, sequenced in a study of vaccination and CD4 T cells after COVID-19. TCRdb recomputed calls from the PCR reads with MiXCR, one row per CDR3 protein. The table has around 10,000 distinct CDR3 sequences, 43% seen once. The antigens these receptors bind are not known. The sample comprised CD4+ T cells from blood, cultured in vitro. The receptors originated from a human donor who had recovered from COVID-19. The CDR3 runs from the conserved cysteine through the conserved F or W. D genes are given only for firm matches. Clone size appears in some rows only: once, few, many, or a class for an expanded clone.

abundance,v_gene,d_gene,j_gene,len,CDR3aa,CDR3nt
-,TRBV19,-,TRBJ2-5,13,CASSMQWGETQYF,TGTGCCAGTAGTATGCAGTGGGGGGAGACCCAGTACTTC
-,TRBV3-1,-,TRBJ1-2,18,CASSQDLTTGKGNYGYTF,TGTGCCAGCAGCCAAGATCTCACGACGGGAAAGGGGAACTATGGCTACACCTTC
-,TRBV15,-,TRBJ2-7,16,CATSSATRDLSYEQYF,TGTGCCACCAGCAGTGCTACTCGGGACCTATCTTACGAGCAGTACTTC
-,TRBV12-3/TRBV12-4,-,TRBJ2-2,13,CASSLVRTGELFF,TGTGCCAGCAGTTTAGTCCGCACCGGGGAGCTGTTTTTT
few,TRBV7-8,-,TRBJ1-6,15,CASSKEGTYNSPLHF,TGTGCCAGCAGTAAAGAGGGGACCTATAATTCACCCCTCCACTTT
few,TRBV11-2,-,TRBJ1-2,15,CASSPLTEANYGYTF,TGTGCCAGCAGCCCGTTGACAGAAGCTAACTATGGCTACACCTTC
-,TRBV7-2,-,TRBJ1-4,13,CASSLGGNEKLFF,TGTGCCAGCAGCTTAGGAGGGAACGAAAAACTGTTTTTT
-,TRBV27,TRBD1,TRBJ2-7,16,CASSLSDRGRPYEQYF,TGTGCCAGCAGTTTATCCGACAGGGGGCGCCCCTACGAGCAGTACTTC
-,TRBV12-5,-,TRBJ2-1,11,CASGREREQFF,TGTGCTAGTGGCCGGGAGAGGGAGCAGTTCTTC
-,TRBV6-5,TRBD1,TRBJ1-2,16,CASSYVMTGEKDGYTF,TGTGCCAGCAGTTACGTTATGACAGGGGAGAAGGATGGCTACACCTTC
-,TRBV30,-,TRBJ2-2,14,CAWSGTVNTGELFF,TGTGCCTGGAGTGGGACGGTGAACACCGGGGAGCTGTTTTTT
-,TRBV6-1,-,TRBJ1-1,15,CASSDTSTGNTEAFF,TGTGCCAGCAGCGACACCTCTACAGGGAACACTGAAGCTTTCTTT
-,TRBV5-4,-,TRBJ2-2,15,CASSLVVGDTGELFF,TGTGCCAGCAGCTTGGTTGTGGGGGACACCGGGGAGCTGTTTTTT
-,TRBV4-1,-,TRBJ1-6,16,CASSYAQGSYNSPLHF,TGCGCCAGCAGCTACGCCCAGGGATCCTATAATTCACCCCTCCACTTT
-,TRBV20-1,-,TRBJ2-7,14,CSARAQENRDLRHF,TGCAGTGCTAGAGCACAGGAAAATAGGGACCTTCGGCACTTC
-,TRBV18,-,TRBJ1-2,14,CASSPRARYYGYTF,TGTGCCAGCTCACCTAGGGCCCGATACTATGGCTACACCTTC
-,TRBV3-1,TRBD1,TRBJ1-2,12,CASSTGVIGYTF,TGTGCCAGCAGCACAGGGGTGATCGGCTACACCTTC
few,TRBV18,-,TRBJ1-2,15,CASSPQEVKGYGYTF,TGTGCCAGCTCACCACAGGAGGTTAAGGGCTATGGCTACACCTTC
-,TRBV12-3/TRBV12-4,TRBD2,TRBJ2-5,15,CASTVSGGREETQYF,TGTGCCAGCACCGTTAGCGGGGGACGGGAAGAGACCCAGTACTTC
-,TRBV4-2,-,TRBJ2-7,14,CASSPSGFSSPTGF,TGTGCCAGCAGCCCCTCGGGATTTAGTTCCCCCACAGGCTTC
few,TRBV6-1,-,TRBJ1-5,15,CASSADSVSNQPQHF,TGTGCCAGCAGTGCGGACAGCGTTAGCAATCAGCCCCAGCATTTT
few,TRBV5-1,TRBD2,TRBJ2-3,15,CASSFERGPIDTQYF,TGCGCCAGCAGCTTCGAGCGGGGGCCCATAGATACGCAGTATTTT
-,TRBV10-1,-,TRBJ1-1,15,CASTPDVKGNTEAFF,TGCGCCAGCACCCCGGACGTGAAGGGGAACACTGAAGCTTTCTTT
-,TRBV20-1,TRBD1,TRBJ1-1,14,CSARLGQLNTEAFF,TGCAGTGCTAGACTGGGACAGCTGAACACTGAAGCTTTCTTT
few,TRBV27,-,TRBJ1-6,15,CASSSTGTYNSPLHF,TGTGCCAGCAGTAGTACCGGCACGTATAATTCACCCCTCCACTTT
-,TRBV5-1,TRBD1,TRBJ2-5,16,CASSYNNRGFQETQYF,TGCGCCAGCAGCTACAATAACAGGGGGTTCCAAGAGACCCAGTACTTC
few,TRBV18,-,TRBJ1-2,15,CASSPPTGSNYGYTF,TGTGCCAGCTCACCACCTACAGGAAGTAACTATGGCTACACCTTC
few,TRBV11-2,-,TRBJ1-1,16,CASSPLEGRLGTEAFF,TGTGCCAGCAGCCCTCTGGAGGGACGTCTCGGCACTGAAGCTTTCTTT
-,TRBV27,TRBD2,TRBJ2-5,15,CASTSGTSGSETQYF,TGTGCCAGCACTTCCGGGACTAGCGGGTCTGAGACCCAGTACTTC
few,TRBV6-2/TRBV6-3,TRBD1,TRBJ1-1,16,CASKGLWTGGNTEAFF,TGTGCCAGCAAGGGTTTGTGGACAGGGGGGAACACTGAAGCTTTCTTT
few,TRBV11-2,-,TRBJ1-6,18,CASSLLSLYSGYNSPLHF,TGTGCCAGCAGCTTATTAAGCCTGTACAGTGGCTATAATTCACCCCTCCACTTT
-,TRBV20-1,-,TRBJ2-7,14,CSAPNPDRDYEQYF,TGCAGTGCTCCAAACCCCGACAGAGATTACGAGCAGTACTTC
-,TRBV7-9,TRBD2,TRBJ2-7,15,CASSFSGGAYYEQYF,TGTGCCAGCAGCTTTAGCGGGGGGGCGTACTACGAGCAGTACTTC
-,TRBV3-1,TRBD1,TRBJ1-2,14,CASSPGGTDGSYTF,TGTGCCAGCAGCCCCGGCGGGACAGACGGTAGTTACACCTTC
-,TRBV24-1,TRBD2,TRBJ2-3,17,CATSDNLRRGGQDTQYF,TGTGCCACCAGTGATAATTTGCGGCGGGGGGGCCAAGATACGCAGTATTTT
-,TRBV12-3/TRBV12-4,TRBD1,TRBJ2-3,16,CASSFGRTGVRDTQYF,TGTGCCAGCAGTTTTGGCCGGACAGGTGTAAGAGATACGCAGTATTTT
few,TRBV4-1,TRBD1,TRBJ1-1,15,CASSQGQGWSTEAFF,TGCGCCAGCAGCCAAGGACAGGGGTGGTCGACTGAAGCTTTCTTT
-,TRBV19,-,TRBJ1-2,16,CASSIVGGVSNYGYTF,TGTGCCAGTAGTATTGTAGGGGGTGTTTCGAACTATGGCTACACCTTC
few,TRBV20-1,-,TRBJ2-7,12,CSARGRLNEQYF,TGCAGTGCACGGGGGCGCCTGAACGAGCAGTACTTC
-,TRBV30,-,TRBJ2-1,12,CAWNVQGNEQFF,TGTGCCTGGAACGTACAGGGAAATGAGCAGTTCTTC
-,TRBV4-3,-,TRBJ2-5,13,CASSQNMEETQYF,TGCGCCAGCAGCCAAAATATGGAGGAGACCCAGTACTTC
medium-sized,TRBV5-1,-,TRBJ1-2,14,CASSLQSGMGGYTF,TGCGCCAGCAGCTTGCAATCAGGGATGGGGGGCTACACCTTC
once,TRBV29-1,-,TRBJ1-2,12,CSVEDEGYGYTF,TGCAGCGTTGAAGATGAGGGATATGGCTACACCTTC
-,TRBV14,-,TRBJ1-2,14,CASSQSIINYGYTF,TGTGCCAGCAGCCAGAGTATTATTAACTATGGCTACACCTTC
-,TRBV2,TRBD1,TRBJ1-5,14,CASRQGSSNQPQHF,TGTGCCAGCCGACAGGGGTCAAGCAATCAGCCCCAGCATTTT